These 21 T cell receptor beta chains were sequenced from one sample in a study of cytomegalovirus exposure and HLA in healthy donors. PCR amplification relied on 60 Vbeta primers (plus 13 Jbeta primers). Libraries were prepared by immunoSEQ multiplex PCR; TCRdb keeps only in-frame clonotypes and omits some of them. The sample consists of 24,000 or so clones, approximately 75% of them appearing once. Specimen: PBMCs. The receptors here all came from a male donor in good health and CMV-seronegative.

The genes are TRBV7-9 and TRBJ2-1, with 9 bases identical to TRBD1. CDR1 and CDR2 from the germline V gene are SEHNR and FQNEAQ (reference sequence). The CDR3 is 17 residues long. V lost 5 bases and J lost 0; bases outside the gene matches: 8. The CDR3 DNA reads TGTGCCAGCAGCCCGGACAGGGGAAAGGGCTCCTACAATGAGCAGTTCTTC. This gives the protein CASSPDRGKGSYNEQFF.

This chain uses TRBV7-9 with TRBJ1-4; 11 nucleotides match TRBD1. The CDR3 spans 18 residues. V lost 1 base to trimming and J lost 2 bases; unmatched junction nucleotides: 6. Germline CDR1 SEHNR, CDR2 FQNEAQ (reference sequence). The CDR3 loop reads CASSLGWTGGKTNEKLFF. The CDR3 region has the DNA TGTGCCAGCAGCTTAGGTTGGACAGGGGGCAAGACTAATGAAAAACTGTTTTTT.

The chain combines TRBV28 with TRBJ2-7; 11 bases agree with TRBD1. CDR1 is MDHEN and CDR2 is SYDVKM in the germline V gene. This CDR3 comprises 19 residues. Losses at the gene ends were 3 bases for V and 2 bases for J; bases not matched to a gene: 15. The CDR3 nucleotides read TGTGCCAGCAGTTTCCCCTATCACCGGGACAGGGGGAGGACCTACGAGCAGTACTTC. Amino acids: CASSFPYHRDRGRTYEQYF. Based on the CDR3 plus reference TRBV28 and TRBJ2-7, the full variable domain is DVKVTQSSRYLVKRTGEKVFLECVQDMDHENMFWYRQDPGLGLRLIYFSYDVKMKEKGDIPEGYSVSREKKERFSLILESASTNQTSMYLCASSFPYHRDRGRTYEQYFGPGTRLTVT.

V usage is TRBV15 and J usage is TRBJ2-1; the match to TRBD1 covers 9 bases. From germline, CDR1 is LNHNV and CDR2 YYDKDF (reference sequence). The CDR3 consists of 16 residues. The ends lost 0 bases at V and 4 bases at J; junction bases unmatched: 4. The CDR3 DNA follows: TGTGCCACCAGCAGAGAGGGGACAGGGTTTTACAATGAGCAGTTCTTC. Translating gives CATSREGTGFYNEQFF.

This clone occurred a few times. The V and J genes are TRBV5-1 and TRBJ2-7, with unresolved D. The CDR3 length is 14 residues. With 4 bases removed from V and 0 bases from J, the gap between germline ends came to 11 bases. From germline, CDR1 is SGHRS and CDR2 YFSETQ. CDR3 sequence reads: CASSLRVPSYEQYF. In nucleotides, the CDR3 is TGCGCCAGCAGCCTCCGGGTGCCCTCCTACGAGCAGTACTTC.

The CDR3 spells CASLGQGYREQYF. CDR3 DNA: TGTGCCAGCCTGGGGCAGGGCTACAGGGAGCAGTACTTC. V gene TRBV2 combines with J gene TRBJ2-5; TRBD1 might be the D (6 bases). The germline CDR1 and CDR2 sequences are SNHLY and FYNNEI. V dropped 8 bases and J dropped 11 bases, with 21 bases sitting between them. This CDR3 is built from 13 residues.

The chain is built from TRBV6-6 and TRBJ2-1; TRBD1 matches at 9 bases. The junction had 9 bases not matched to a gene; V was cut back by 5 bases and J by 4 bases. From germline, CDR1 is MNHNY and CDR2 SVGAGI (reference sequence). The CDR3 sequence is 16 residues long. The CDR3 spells CASSKSGTGSYNEQFF. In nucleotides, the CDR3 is TGTGCCAGCAGTAAATCCGGGACAGGGTCGTACAATGAGCAGTTCTTC.

CDR3 loop: CASSYRRGREQYF. The CDR3 coding sequence is TGTGCCAGCAGTTACAGGCGGGGACGCGAGCAGTACTTC. J is TRBJ2-5 and V is TRBV6-5, with TRBD2 as a possible D gene (6 bases). With the DNA end fitting TRBJ2-7 better, the J assignment may be wrong. The CDR3 loop spans 13 amino acids. Germline V gene data show CDR1 as MNHEY and CDR2 as SVGAGI.

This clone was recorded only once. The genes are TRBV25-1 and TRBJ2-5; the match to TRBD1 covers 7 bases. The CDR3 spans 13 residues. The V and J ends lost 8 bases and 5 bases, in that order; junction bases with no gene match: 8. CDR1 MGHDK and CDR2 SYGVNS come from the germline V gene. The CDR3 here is CASGRQGSETQYF. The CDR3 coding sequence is TGTGCCAGCGGGAGACAGGGAAGCGAGACCCAGTACTTC.

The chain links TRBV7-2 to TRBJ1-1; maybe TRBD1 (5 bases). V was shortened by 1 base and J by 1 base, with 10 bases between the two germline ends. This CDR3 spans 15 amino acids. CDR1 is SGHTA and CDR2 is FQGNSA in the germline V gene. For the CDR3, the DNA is TGTGCCAGCAGCTTAGATCCAGGGCCGAACACTGAAGCTTTCTTT. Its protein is CASSLDPGPNTEAFF.

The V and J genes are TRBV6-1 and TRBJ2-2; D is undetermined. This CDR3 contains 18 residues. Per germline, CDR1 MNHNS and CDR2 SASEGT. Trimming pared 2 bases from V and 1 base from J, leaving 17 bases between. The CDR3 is CASSELLYFEENTGELFF. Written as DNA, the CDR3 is TGTGCCAGCAGTGAACTTTTGTATTTCGAGGAGAACACCGGGGAGCTGTTTTTT.

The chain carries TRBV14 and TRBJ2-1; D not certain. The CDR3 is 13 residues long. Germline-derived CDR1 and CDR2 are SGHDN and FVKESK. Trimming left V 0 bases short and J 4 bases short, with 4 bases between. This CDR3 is CASSQETYNEQFF. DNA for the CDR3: TGTGCCAGCAGCCAAGAAACTTACAATGAGCAGTTCTTC.

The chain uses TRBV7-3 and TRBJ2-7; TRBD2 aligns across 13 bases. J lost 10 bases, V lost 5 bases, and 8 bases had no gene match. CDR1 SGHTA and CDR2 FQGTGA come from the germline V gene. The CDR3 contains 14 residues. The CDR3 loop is CASSPGLAGPFQYF. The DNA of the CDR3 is TGTGCCAGCAGCCCGGGACTAGCGGGGCCGTTTCAGTACTTC.

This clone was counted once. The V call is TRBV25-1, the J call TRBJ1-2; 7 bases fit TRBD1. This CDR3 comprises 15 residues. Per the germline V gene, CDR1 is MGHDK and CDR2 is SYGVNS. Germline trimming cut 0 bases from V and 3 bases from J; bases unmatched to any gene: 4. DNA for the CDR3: TGTGCCAGCAGTGAATATGGAACAGGGGACTATGGCTACACCTTC. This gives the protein CASSEYGTGDYGYTF.

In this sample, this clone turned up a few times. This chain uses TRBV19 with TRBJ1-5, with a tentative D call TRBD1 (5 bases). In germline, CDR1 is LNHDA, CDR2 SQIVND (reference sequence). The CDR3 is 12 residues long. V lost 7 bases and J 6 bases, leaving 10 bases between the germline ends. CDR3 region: CASNSGGQPQHF. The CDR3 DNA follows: TGTGCCAGTAATTCCGGGGGTCAGCCCCAGCATTTT.

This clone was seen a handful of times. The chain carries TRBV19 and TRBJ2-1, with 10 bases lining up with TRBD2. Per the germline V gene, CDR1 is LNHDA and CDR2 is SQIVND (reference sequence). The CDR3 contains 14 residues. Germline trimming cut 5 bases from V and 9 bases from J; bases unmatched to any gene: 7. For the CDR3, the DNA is TGTGCCAGTAGTTTAGCGGGAGGAAGGGCTGAGCAGTTCTTC. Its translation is CASSLAGGRAEQFF.

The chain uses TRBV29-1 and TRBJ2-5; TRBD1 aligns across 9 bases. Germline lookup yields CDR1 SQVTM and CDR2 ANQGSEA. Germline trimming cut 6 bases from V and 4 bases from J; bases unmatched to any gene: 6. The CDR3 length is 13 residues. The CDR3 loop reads CSVKQGAGETQYF. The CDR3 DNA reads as TGCAGCGTAAAACAGGGGGCAGGAGAGACCCAGTACTTC.

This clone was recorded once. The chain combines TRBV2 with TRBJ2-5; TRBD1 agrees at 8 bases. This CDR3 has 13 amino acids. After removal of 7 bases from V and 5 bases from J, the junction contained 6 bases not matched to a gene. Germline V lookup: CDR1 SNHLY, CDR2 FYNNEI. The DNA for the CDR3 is TGTGCCAGCAACACAGGGGGGAGTGAGACCCAGTACTTC. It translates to CASNTGGSETQYF.

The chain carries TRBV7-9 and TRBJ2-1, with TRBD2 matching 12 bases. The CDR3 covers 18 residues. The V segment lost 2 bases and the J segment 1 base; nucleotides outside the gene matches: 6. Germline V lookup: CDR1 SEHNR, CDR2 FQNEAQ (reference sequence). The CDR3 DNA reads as TGTGCCAGCAGCTTACTAGCGGGAGGGCCAACATCCTACAATGAGCAGTTCTTC. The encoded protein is CASSLLAGGPTSYNEQFF.

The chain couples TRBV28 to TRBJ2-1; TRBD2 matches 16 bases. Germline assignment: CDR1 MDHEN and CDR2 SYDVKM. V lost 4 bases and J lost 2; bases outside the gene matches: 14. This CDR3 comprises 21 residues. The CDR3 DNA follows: TGTGCCAGCAGTTCGTTGTCGCCGGGACTAGCGGGAGGGTACGCCTACAATGAGCAGTTCTTC. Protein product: CASSSLSPGLAGGYAYNEQFF.

In DNA form, the CDR3 reads TGTGCCAGTAAGCACATTGACGGGAGCAATCAGCCCCAGCATTTT. It is translated as CASKHIDGSNQPQHF. V gene TRBV19 combines with J gene TRBJ1-5; D not resolved. From germline, CDR1 is LNHDA and CDR2 SQIVND (reference sequence). There are 15 residues in the CDR3. V gave up 7 bases and J gave up 1 base, with 14 bases separating them.